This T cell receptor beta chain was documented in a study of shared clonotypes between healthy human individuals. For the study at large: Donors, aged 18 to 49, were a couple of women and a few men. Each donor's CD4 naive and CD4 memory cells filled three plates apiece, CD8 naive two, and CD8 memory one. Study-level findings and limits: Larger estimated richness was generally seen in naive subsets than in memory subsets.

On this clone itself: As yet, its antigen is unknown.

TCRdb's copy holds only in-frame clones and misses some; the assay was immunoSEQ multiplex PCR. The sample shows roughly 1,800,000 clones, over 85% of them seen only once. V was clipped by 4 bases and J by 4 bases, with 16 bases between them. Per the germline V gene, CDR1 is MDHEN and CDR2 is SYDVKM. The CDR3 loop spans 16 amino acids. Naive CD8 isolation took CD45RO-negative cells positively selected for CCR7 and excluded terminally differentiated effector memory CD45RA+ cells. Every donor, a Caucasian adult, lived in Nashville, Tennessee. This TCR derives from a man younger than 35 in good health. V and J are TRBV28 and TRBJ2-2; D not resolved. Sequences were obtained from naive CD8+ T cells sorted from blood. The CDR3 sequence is CASSSPLPPGTGELFF. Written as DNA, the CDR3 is TGTGCCAGCAGTTCCCCACTCCCTCCGGGCACCGGGGAGCTGTTTTTT.